Sequencing of this TCR beta chain was carried out in a study of cytomegalovirus exposure and HLA in healthy donors. For the study at large: As an earlier analysis found, 150 million to 200 million T cells yielded some 120 million unique TCR beta sequences. General study points: Among the sequence variants, a highly shared cluster was likely an artifact of sequencing. Some V segments (TRBV6-2 and TRBV6-3 among them) were excluded as indistinguishable. Researchers reported from a later analysis that most CMV-associated TCR beta chains appeared HLA-restricted.

Regarding this clone: The antigen remains unidentified.

Vbeta (60) and Jbeta (13) primers were used in the PCR. Profiled with immunoSEQ multiplex PCR; TCRdb holds only in-frame clones, not every one. This table has 95,000 to 110,000 clones, about 74% appearing once. In germline, CDR1 is MNHEY, CDR2 SVGAGI. V lost 6 bases to trimming and J lost 0 bases, with 15 bases between them. The CDR3 is 15 amino acids. Material for sequencing was PBMCs. The V call is TRBV6-5, the J call TRBJ2-7; D is perhaps TRBD1 (6 bases). The receptor's source is a woman aged 40 to 50 in good health and CMV-seropositive. The CDR3 reads CASSKNRASSYEQYF. The CDR3 DNA is TGTGCCAGCAGCAAGAACAGGGCTAGCTCCTACGAGCAGTACTTC.